The count of the clone carrying this TCR beta chain is one. The target antigen is unknown. The junction had 8 bases not matched to a gene; V was cut back by 4 bases and J by 1 base. This CDR3 is built from 15 residues. Germline assignment: CDR1 SGHRS and CDR2 YFSETQ. CD8+ and CD4+ T cells from blood underwent TCR beta sequencing, which was carried out in a high-throughput format. Control patients had untreated stable or active relapsing-remitting multiple sclerosis by revised McDonald criteria. This specimen belongs to a study of CD8 T cells in Susac syndrome. Study-wide findings and caveats: In its TCR sequencing and HLA analysis, the study acknowledged that the number of individuals was relatively small.

cDNA came from about 0.5 to 1 ug RNA primed by random hexamers. It was immunoSEQ multiplex PCR that amplified TCR beta CDR3 across 54 Vbeta and 13 Jbeta. TCRdb recomputed calls from the immunoSEQ multiplex PCR reads with MiXCR, one row per CDR3 protein. The sample has roughly 140,000 distinct CDR3 sequences, 94% seen once; the top ten hold roughly 0.2%. The TCR sequence derives from a human donor with multiple sclerosis. Sequences were obtained from CD8+ T cells from PBMCs. This chain connects TRBV5-1 to TRBJ2-7, with TRBD2 matching over 7 bases. CDR3 protein: CASSGSGRESYEQYF. Written as DNA, the CDR3 is TGCGCCAGCAGCGGCAGTGGGAGGGAGTCCTACGAGCAGTACTTC. The full variable domain, its missing parts supplied by reference TRBV5-1 and TRBJ2-7, is KAGVTQTPRYLIKTRGQQVTLSCSPISGHRSVSWYQQTPGQGLQFLFEYFSETQRNKGNFPGRFSGRQFSNSRSEMNVSTLELGDSALYLCASSGSGRESYEQYFGPGTRLTVT.